This entry is about one T cell receptor beta chain. Its antigen is unidentified. Treatment in this sample: some 20 received Ad26.COV2.S at low or high dose, single or two shots; about 5 received placebo; per-sample allocation not given. On day 63 after the first injection, vaccine and placebo recipients gave samples. This sample was included in a study of Ad26.COV2.S vaccination and SARS-CoV-2 variants. At the level of the study: The study gave Ad26.COV2.S intramuscularly, once or twice 56 days apart. Study outcomes and limitations: Recipients given vaccine exceeded placebo recipients in spike-specific TCR breadth. Substantial post-vaccination breadth of spike-specific CD8+ and CD4+ T cell responses was reported.

This table comes from immunoSEQ multiplex PCR, and its TCRdb copy is limited to in-frame clones, with some not included. The sample lists approximately 400,000 clones; roughly 80% were seen once. Sequenced here: peripheral blood, sampled in a trial of Ad26.COV2.S vaccine versus placebo. This clonotype was obtained from a person between 18 and 65 years old who received the Ad26.COV2.S COVID-19 vaccine or a placebo.

The CDR3 is CASSPSGLGGANTEAFF. The CDR3 bases are TGTGCCAGCTCACCGTCCGGTTTAGGGGGAGCGAACACTGAAGCTTTCTTT. The J gene is TRBJ1-1, the V gene TRBV18; a weak D match, TRBD1 (6 bases). The CDR3 extends over 17 amino acids. Germline V gene lookup returns CDR1 KGHSH and CDR2 LQKENI. V lost 3 bases to trimming and J lost 1 base, with 18 bases between them.